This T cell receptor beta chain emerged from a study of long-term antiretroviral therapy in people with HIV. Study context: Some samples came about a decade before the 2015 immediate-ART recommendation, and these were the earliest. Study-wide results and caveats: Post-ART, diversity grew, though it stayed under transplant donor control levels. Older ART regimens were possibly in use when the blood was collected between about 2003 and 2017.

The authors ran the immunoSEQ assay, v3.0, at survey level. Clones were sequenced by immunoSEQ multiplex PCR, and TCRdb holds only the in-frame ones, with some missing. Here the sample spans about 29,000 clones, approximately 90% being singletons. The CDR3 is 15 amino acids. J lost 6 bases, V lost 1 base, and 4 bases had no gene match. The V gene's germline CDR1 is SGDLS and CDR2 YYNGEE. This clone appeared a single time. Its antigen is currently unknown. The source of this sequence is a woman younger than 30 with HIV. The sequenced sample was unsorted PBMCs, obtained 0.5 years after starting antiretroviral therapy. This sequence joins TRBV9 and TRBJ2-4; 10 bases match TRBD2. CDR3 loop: CASSVSGRVGNIQYF. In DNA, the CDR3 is TGTGCCAGCAGCGTAAGCGGGAGGGTGGGAAACATTCAGTACTTC.